The entry that follows covers one TCR beta chain sequence. The entry originates in a study of cytomegalovirus exposure and HLA in healthy donors. V was shortened by 6 bases and J by 1 base, with 12 bases between the two germline ends. CDR1 is LNHDA, CDR2 SQIVND, per germline (reference sequence). The CDR3 runs to 14 residues. Primers: 60 Vbeta forward and 13 Jbeta reverse. TCRdb's table, derived via immunoSEQ multiplex PCR, lists solely in-frame clones and lacks some. Here the sample spans some 200,000 clones, around four fifths being singletons. This clonotype was obtained from a boy under 10 years old in good health and CMV-seronegative. V and J are TRBV19 and TRBJ1-1; perhaps TRBD1 as D (6 bases). The sequencing sample was made of PBMCs. The CDR3 spells CASSAQGKNTEAFF. The CDR3 nucleotides are TGTGCCAGTAGCGCACAGGGAAAGAACACTGAAGCTTTCTTT.